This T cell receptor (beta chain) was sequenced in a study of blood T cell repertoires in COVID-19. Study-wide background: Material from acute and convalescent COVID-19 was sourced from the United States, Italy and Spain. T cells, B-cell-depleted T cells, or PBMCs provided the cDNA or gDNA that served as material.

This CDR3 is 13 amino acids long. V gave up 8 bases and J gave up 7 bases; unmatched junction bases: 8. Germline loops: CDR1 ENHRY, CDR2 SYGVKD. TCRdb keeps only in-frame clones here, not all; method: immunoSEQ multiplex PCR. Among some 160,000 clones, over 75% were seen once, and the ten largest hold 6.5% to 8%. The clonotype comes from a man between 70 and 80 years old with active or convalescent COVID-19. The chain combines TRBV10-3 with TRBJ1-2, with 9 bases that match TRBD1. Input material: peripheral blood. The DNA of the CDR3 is TGTGCCATCGCCGGGACAGGGCTTAGTGGCTACACCTTC. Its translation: CAIAGTGLSGYTF.